The TCR beta chain described here comes from a study of shared clonotypes between healthy human individuals. As for the study in general: Per donor, three plates held CD4 naive cells, three held CD4 memory, two held CD8 naive and one held CD8 memory.

Splitting of CD4+ cells produced CD45RA+ naive and CD45RA-negative memory subsets. The germline V gene encodes CDR1 SGHRS and CDR2 YFSETQ. V shed 0 bases, J shed 3 bases, and the junction held 2 bases outside the gene matches. The CDR3 is 15 residues long. In regard to this clone: The antigen is unknown. Other DNA sequences in this sample translate to the same CDR3.

Points from the study as a whole: Inspection by rarefaction showed sorted-subset sequencing to be incomplete despite large depth.

Each replicate PCR on the sorted subsets used around 200 ng DNA (roughly 30,000 T cell genomes). The repertoire was sequenced with immunoSEQ multiplex PCR; TCRdb's copy has only in-frame clones and lacks some. Here the sample spans some 2,500,000 clones, under 95% being singletons. The sequenced sample was naive CD4+ T cells from PBMCs. Documented subset: CD45RA+ positively selected. The TCR sequence derives from a man younger than 35 in good health. Some clones in this sample may be carry-over from other donors' samples. The chain employs TRBV5-1 and TRBJ2-7, with 11 bases aligning to TRBD2. This CDR3 reads CASSLGTSGFYEQYF. The CDR3 DNA is TGCGCCAGCAGCTTGGGGACTAGCGGGTTCTACGAGCAGTACTTC.